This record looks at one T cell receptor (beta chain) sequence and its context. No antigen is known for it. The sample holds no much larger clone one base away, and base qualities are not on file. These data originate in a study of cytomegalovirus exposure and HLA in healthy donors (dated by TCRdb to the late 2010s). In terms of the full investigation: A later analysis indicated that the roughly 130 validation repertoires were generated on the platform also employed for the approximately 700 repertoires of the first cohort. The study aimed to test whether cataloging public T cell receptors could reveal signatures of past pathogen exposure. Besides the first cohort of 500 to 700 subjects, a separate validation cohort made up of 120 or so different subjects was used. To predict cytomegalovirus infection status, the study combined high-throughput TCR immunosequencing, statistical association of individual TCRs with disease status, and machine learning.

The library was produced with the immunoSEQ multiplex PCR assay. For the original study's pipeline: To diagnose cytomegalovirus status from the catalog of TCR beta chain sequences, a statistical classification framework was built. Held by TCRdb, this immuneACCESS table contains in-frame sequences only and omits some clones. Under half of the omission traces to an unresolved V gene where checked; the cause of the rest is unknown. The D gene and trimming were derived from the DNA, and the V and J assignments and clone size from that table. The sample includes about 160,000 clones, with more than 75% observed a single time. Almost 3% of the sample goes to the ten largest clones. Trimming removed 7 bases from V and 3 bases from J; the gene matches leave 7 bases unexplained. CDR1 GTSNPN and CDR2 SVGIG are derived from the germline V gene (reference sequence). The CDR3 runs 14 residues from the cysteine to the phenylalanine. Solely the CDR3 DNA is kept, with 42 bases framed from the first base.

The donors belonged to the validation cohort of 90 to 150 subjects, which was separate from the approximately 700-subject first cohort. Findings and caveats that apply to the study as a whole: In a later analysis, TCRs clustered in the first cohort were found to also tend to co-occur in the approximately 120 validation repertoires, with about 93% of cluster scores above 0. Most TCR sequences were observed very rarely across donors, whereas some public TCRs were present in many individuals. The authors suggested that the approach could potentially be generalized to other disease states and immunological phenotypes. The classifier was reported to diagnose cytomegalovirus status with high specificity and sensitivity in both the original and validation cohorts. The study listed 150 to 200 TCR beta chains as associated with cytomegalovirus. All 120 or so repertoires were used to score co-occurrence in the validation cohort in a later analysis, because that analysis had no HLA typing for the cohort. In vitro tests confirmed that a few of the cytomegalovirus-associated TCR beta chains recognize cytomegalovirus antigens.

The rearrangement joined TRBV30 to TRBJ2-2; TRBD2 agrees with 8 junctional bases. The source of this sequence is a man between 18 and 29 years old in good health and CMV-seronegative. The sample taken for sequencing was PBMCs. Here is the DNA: TGTGCCTTATCGGGGGGGCCCGACACCGGGGAGCTGTTTTTT. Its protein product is CALSGGPDTGELFF.